This T cell receptor (beta chain) was observed in a study of blood T cells in healthy people across ages. The study, taken as a whole, reports: Estimated diversity that came from one million T cells was considered an underestimate.

Looked up from germline, CDR1 is MNHEY and CDR2 is SMNVEV (reference sequence). This CDR3 is built from 13 residues. Trimming shortened V by 8 bases and J by 0 bases, and 10 bases separated the two germline ends. The sample holds many counts of this clonotype. Its antigen remains unidentified. Combining a sample-barcoded 5' primer with a J-beta primer mix, a second PCR ran for about 6 to 12 cycles. The study obtained at least 2.5 million CDR3-containing paired-end reads from every sample. TCRdb analysed the 5' RACE reads with MiXCR anew, one entry per CDR3 protein. The profile shows 1.5 million to 1.9 million distinct CDR3 sequences, roughly 43% of them singletons.

The sequence derives from a woman between 18 and 29 years old in good health. The chain combines TRBV27 with TRBJ1-1; D is unclear. Sequencing was performed on blood. The CDR3 protein is CASSSTLNTEAFF. In DNA form, the CDR3 reads TGTGCCAGCTCATCCACACTGAACACTGAAGCTTTCTTT.